This T cell receptor (beta chain) emerged from a study of blood T cell repertoires in COVID-19. Study as a whole: Sources were T cells, B-cell-depleted T cells, or PBMCs; the material itself was cDNA or gDNA.

Cohorts were determined from participant-reported clinical history. Per the original methods: Reference gene primer amplification in the assay estimated nucleated cell counts. Assay: immunoSEQ multiplex PCR; the TCRdb copy retains only in-frame clones and omits some. For V, J and clone size, that table is used; D and trimming come from the DNA. The profile shows approximately 180,000 clones, roughly 87% of them singletons. Germline assignment: CDR1 SGHRS and CDR2 YFSETQ. CDR3 size: 18 residues. The junction had 12 bases not matched to a gene; V was cut back by 0 bases and J by 7 bases. The chain links TRBV5-1 to TRBJ2-5; 13 bases map to TRBD2. The TCR comes from a woman aged 35 to 49 with acute COVID-19. The sample comprised PBMCs or T cells enriched from blood (not recorded which). Written as DNA, the CDR3 is TGCGCCAGCAGCTTGGGGACTAGCGGGGGTCCTTTTGAAGGGACCCAGTACTTC. Protein: CASSLGTSGGPFEGTQYF.